This T cell receptor (beta chain) came from a study of blood T cell repertoires in COVID-19. During active infection, Seattle patients enrolled and were then monitored through disease. The CDR3 spans 13 residues. With V trimmed by 7 bases and J by 6 bases, 3 bases remained unmatched. Per germline, CDR1 LNHDA and CDR2 SQIVND (reference sequence). Profiling relied on immunoSEQ multiplex PCR, and the TCRdb table lists in-frame clones only, not all of them. The repertoire holds about 300,000 clones, about nine tenths seen once, with around 1.9% in the top ten. This TCR derives from a woman aged 25 to 39 with COVID-19, enrolled during active disease. Sequenced material: peripheral blood. The rearrangement joins TRBV19 to TRBJ2-2, with 9 bases matching TRBD2. The CDR3, as DNA: TGTGCCAGTAAGGCGGGGGGGCCCGGGGAGCTGTTTTTT. Encoded protein: CASKAGGPGELFF. Using reference TRBV19 and TRBJ2-2 for the parts outside the CDR3, the full variable domain is DGGITQSPKYLFRKEGQNVTLSCEQNLNHDAMYWYRQDPGQGLRLIYYSQIVNDFQKGDIAEGYSVSREKKESFPLTVTSAQKNPTAFYLCASKAGGPGELFFGEGSRLTVL.